This TCR beta chain was recorded in a study of T cell responses to AZD1222 COVID-19 vaccine. The study, taken as a whole, reports: Nearly half of spike-specific TCRs reportedly target variant regions that are unmutated in the B.1.351 and B.1.1.7 variants. The peak T cell response came first, and repertoires were sampled only after it. At baseline, just six AZD1222 recipients tested seropositive.

Germline V CDR1 and CDR2: MNHEY, SVGAGI. The CDR3 is 16 residues long. V lost 4 bases and J lost 0, with 13 bases in between. Analyses pooled second doses at about 4 or about 12 weeks. Turning to this clone: Its antigen remains unknown.

Here immunoSEQ multiplex PCR was the method, and the copy in TCRdb shows in-frame clones only, minus some. Of under 150,000 clones detected, roughly 92% appear once; the ten largest clones hold roughly 1%. The specimen was peripheral blood, collected 28 days after the second AZD1222 dose. The chain is built from TRBV6-5 and TRBJ1-3, with D maybe TRBD1 (6 bases). The source of this sequence is an adult who received the AZD1222 COVID-19 vaccine. CDR3 DNA: TGTGCCAGCAGTTGGCTACAGGGAAGCTCTGGAAACACCATATATTTT. This translates into CASSWLQGSSGNTIYF.